Listed here are 2 T cell receptor beta chains from one sample, sequenced in a study of T cells expressing NK-cell markers. Each CDR3 protein gets one entry in TCRdb, which reprocessed the 5' RACE reads and gives no DNA. This sample's clone table lists 400,000 to 500,000 distinct CDR3 sequences. Material for sequencing was blood T cells: a sorted CD56 or NKG2C T cell subset, CD4+ or CD8+ T cells, or bulk PBMC T cells (not recorded which). The receptors here all came from a woman aged 18 to 75 in good health.

The CDR3 protein is CASSQASFAYNEQFF. J is TRBJ2-1 and V is TRBV4-3. Germline loops: CDR1 LGHNA, CDR2 YSLEER. The CDR3 runs 15 residues.

The chain has TRBV29-1 and TRBJ2-7; TCRdb's D call, TRBD1, is unchecked because there is no DNA. CDR3 size: 12 residues. Germline V gives CDR1 SQVTM, CDR2 ANQGSEA. The chain's CDR3 is CSGGATFYEQYF.